Following are 28 T cell receptor beta chains from one sample sequenced in a study of T cell responses to AZD1222 COVID-19 vaccine. Clones were sequenced by immunoSEQ multiplex PCR, and TCRdb holds only the in-frame ones, with some missing. The sample lists under 70,000 clones, around 84% seen once, with 20% to 25% in the top ten. This sample comprised peripheral blood, obtained on day 0 of AZD1222 vaccination. These receptors were taken from an adult in good health.

V and J are TRBV7-8 and TRBJ1-5; D is uncertain. The V end lost 0 bases, the J end lost 7 bases, and 4 bases lay between the germline ends. This CDR3 is built from 12 residues. Germline V gene data show CDR1 as SGHVS and CDR2 as FQNEAQ. CDR3 DNA: TGTGCCAGCAGCTTAGCGGGGCAGCCCCAGCATTTT. This encodes CASSLAGQPQHF. Drawing the rest from reference TRBV7-8 and TRBJ1-5, the complete variable domain is GAGVSQSPRYKVAKRGQDVALRCDPISGHVSLFWYQQALGQGPEFLTYFQNEAQLDKSGLPSDRFFAERPEGSVSTLKIQRTQQEDSAVYLCASSLAGQPQHFGDGTRLSIL.

This chain connects TRBV11-2 to TRBJ1-2, with TRBD1 as a possible D gene (6 bases). V was clipped by 5 bases and J by 4 bases, with 8 bases between them. CDR1 and CDR2 (germline): SGHAT, FQNNGV. The CDR3 covers 12 residues. CDR3 coding DNA: TGTGCCAGCAGCCTGGACAGCTATGGCTACACCTTC. Protein: CASSLDSYGYTF.

The chain is built from TRBV30 and TRBJ2-2; D perhaps matches TRBD1 (6 bases). V was clipped by 4 bases and J by 2 bases, with 14 bases between them. Germline CDR1 GTSNPN, CDR2 SVGIG (reference sequence). There are 15 residues in the CDR3. The chain's CDR3 is CAWKYGTSNTGELFF. CDR3 nucleotide sequence: TGTGCCTGGAAGTACGGGACATCTAACACCGGGGAGCTGTTTTTT. Together with reference TRBV30 and TRBJ2-2, the CDR3 gives the full variable domain: SQTIHQWPATLVQPVGSPLSLECTVEGTSNPNLYWYRQAAGRGLQLLFYSVGIGQISSEVPQNLSASRPQDRQFILSSKKLLLSDSGFYLCAWKYGTSNTGELFFGEGSRLTVL.

The V and J genes are TRBV5-1 and TRBJ1-6, with D hard to call. Trimming took 4 bases from V and 7 from J, leaving 18 bases between them. The CDR3 spans 16 residues. Germline-derived CDR1 and CDR2 are SGHRS and YFSETQ. The CDR3 coding sequence is TGCGCCAGCAGCCCCGTCCTATCTGGAGGGAATTCACCCCTCCACTTT. Protein: CASSPVLSGGNSPLHF.

J is TRBJ1-2 and V is TRBV3-1 (or the pseudogene TRBV3-2); D is uncertain. Per the germline V gene, CDR1 is LGHDT and CDR2 is YNNKEL (reference sequence). V lost 4 bases to trimming and J lost 8 bases, with 11 bases between them. CDR3 length equals 12 residues. The CDR3 sequence is CASSPGAEGYTF. The CDR3 DNA sequence: TGTGCCAGCAGCCCGGGAGCGGAAGGCTACACCTTC.

This chain uses TRBV24-1 with TRBJ2-2; unclear D gene. The V end was cut by 8 bases, the J end by 4 bases, with 7 bases between. The CDR3 totals 12 residues. Germline V gives CDR1 KGHDR, CDR2 SFDVKD. The CDR3 DNA sequence: TGTGCCACCAATCAACGCACCGGGGAGCTGTTTTTT. It yields the protein CATNQRTGELFF.

The chain combines TRBV9 with TRBJ1-1; D remains unclear. Germline V gives CDR1 SGDLS, CDR2 YYNGEE. V was cut by 4 bases and J by 2 bases, with 18 bases left in between. CDR3 length equals 16 residues. The CDR3: CASSSWSTPTNTEAFF. In nucleotides, the CDR3 is TGTGCCAGCAGCTCCTGGTCGACCCCAACTAACACTGAAGCTTTCTTT.

This chain uses TRBV20-1 with TRBJ1-1, with D hard to call. The CDR3 is 11 amino acids. The V end was cut by 6 bases, the J end by 3 bases, with 8 bases between. Germline CDR1 reads DFQATT; CDR2 reads SNEGSKA (reference sequence). CDR3 in amino acids: CSAVRDTEAFF. The DNA of the CDR3 is TGCAGTGCGGTCCGAGACACTGAAGCTTTCTTT.

A single count supports this clone. V gene TRBV20-1 combines with J gene TRBJ2-7; D could derive from TRBD1 or TRBD2 (5 bases each). This CDR3 region has 15 residues. V was pared by 3 bases and J by 2 bases, with 17 bases between. From germline, CDR1 is DFQATT and CDR2 SNEGSKA (reference sequence). The CDR3 nucleotides read TGCAGTGCTAGTTATCGGTGGGACGAGACCTACGAGCAGTACTTC. It yields the protein CSASYRWDETYEQYF.

CDR3 nucleotide sequence: TGTGCCACCAGCAGAGCTGTCGTTAGGGGTACTAACTATGGCTACACCTTC. Residues: CATSRAVVRGTNYGYTF. The rearrangement links TRBV15 to TRBJ1-2; perhaps TRBD1 as D (5 bases). The CDR3 has 17 residues. Trimming removed 1 base at V and 0 bases at J, with 15 bases between. CDR1 is LNHNV and CDR2 is YYDKDF in the germline V gene (reference sequence).

This clone was seen once. V gene TRBV10-2 combines with J gene TRBJ1-1, with D unclear. Germline V gene sequence: CDR1 WSHSY, CDR2 SAAADI. Trimming took 4 bases from V and 10 from J, leaving 10 bases between them. The CDR3 runs to 11 residues. In nucleotides, the CDR3 is TGCGCCAGCAGTGGCTCCCGCGTAGCTTTCTTT. Protein product: CASSGSRVAFF.

This clone is a singleton in its sample. The chain employs TRBV4-3 and TRBJ1-4; D possibly corresponds to TRBD1 (5 bases). Looked up from germline, CDR1 is LGHNA and CDR2 is YSLEER. Trimming shortened V by 1 base and J by 3 bases, and 12 bases separated the two germline ends. The CDR3 is 16 residues long. Written as DNA, the CDR3 is TGCGCCAGCAGCCAAGTTCCCGGGGGTGCTAATGAAAAACTGTTTTTT. Protein product: CASSQVPGGANEKLFF.

This sequence joins TRBV28 and TRBJ2-7; D unresolved. Trimming took 2 bases from V and 1 from J, leaving 12 bases between them. This CDR3 spans 15 amino acids. CDR1 is MDHEN, CDR2 SYDVKM, per germline. CDR3 sequence (DNA): TGTGCCAGCAGTTTACCTACGACCGGTTCCTACGAGCAGTACTTC. Translated, it gives CASSLPTTGSYEQYF.

This clone was detected only a few times. The chain is built from TRBV13 and TRBJ2-7; TRBD1 aligns across 7 bases. The CDR3 covers 15 residues. The J segment lost 2 bases and the V segment lost 3 bases, leaving 7 bases of the junction unmatched. Germline values: CDR1 PRHDT, CDR2 FYEKMQ (reference sequence). The CDR3 loop reads CASSLESTGPYEQYF. As DNA, the CDR3 is TGTGCCAGCAGCTTGGAGTCGACAGGGCCCTACGAGCAGTACTTC.

The chain combines TRBV7-2 with TRBJ1-5; weak D call: TRBD1 (6 bases). The CDR3 has 14 residues. Per the germline V gene, CDR1 is SGHTA and CDR2 is FQGNSA. With 4 bases removed from V and 4 bases from J, the gap between germline ends came to 11 bases. For the CDR3, the DNA is TGTGCCAGCAGCTCCGACAGGAGGAATCAGCCCCAGCATTTT. This gives the protein CASSSDRRNQPQHF.

The rearrangement joins TRBV5-3 to TRBJ1-1; 8 bases are a match to TRBD1. TRBV5-3 is an ORF, with its function uncertain. The CDR3 covers 17 residues. The J segment lost 1 base and the V segment lost 2 bases, leaving 10 bases of the junction unmatched. CDR3 bases: TGTGCCAGAAGCTTCAACCGAAGGGGACAGGAGAACACTGAAGCTTTCTTT. Protein: CARSFNRRGQENTEAFF.

This rearrangement joins TRBV18 to TRBJ2-7; 7 nucleotides line up with TRBD1. There are 14 residues in the CDR3. V lost 2 bases and J lost 5; bases outside the gene matches: 6. CDR1 is KGHSH, CDR2 LQKENI, per germline. CDR3 amino acids: CASSPSTGFHEQYF. Written as DNA, the CDR3 is TGTGCCAGCTCACCATCGACAGGGTTCCACGAGCAGTACTTC.

The genes are TRBV5-1 and TRBJ2-2; no firm D call. Germline CDR1 reads SGHRS; CDR2 reads YFSETQ. Trimming removed 4 bases at V and 3 bases at J, with 7 bases between. The CDR3 loop spans 13 amino acids. CDR3 loop: CASSPGDTGELFF. Written as DNA, the CDR3 is TGCGCCAGCAGCCCTGGTGACACCGGGGAGCTGTTTTTT. Using reference TRBV5-1 and TRBJ2-2 for the parts outside the CDR3, the full variable domain is KAGVTQTPRYLIKTRGQQVTLSCSPISGHRSVSWYQQTPGQGLQFLFEYFSETQRNKGNFPGRFSGRQFSNSRSEMNVSTLELGDSALYLCASSPGDTGELFFGEGSRLTVL.

The chain employs TRBV6-6 and TRBJ1-2, with 9 bases matching TRBD1. The V and J ends lost 7 bases and 7 bases, in that order; junction bases with no gene match: 7. From germline, CDR1 is MNHNY and CDR2 SVGAGI (reference sequence). CDR3 length equals 13 residues. CDR3 amino acids: CASTRDRDSGYTF. In DNA form, the CDR3 reads TGTGCCAGCACCAGGGACAGGGACAGTGGCTACACCTTC.

The chain couples TRBV19 to TRBJ2-1, with 13 bases aligning to TRBD2. The CDR3 has 16 amino acids. CDR1 is LNHDA, CDR2 SQIVND, per germline (reference sequence). J was trimmed by 9 bases and V by 7 bases; bases with no gene match: 12. The CDR3 region is CASISKLAGGHVEQFF. In DNA, the CDR3 is TGTGCCAGTATCTCCAAACTAGCGGGGGGGCATGTTGAGCAGTTCTTC.

The chain joins TRBV6-1 to TRBJ2-7; unclear D gene. The CDR3 runs 13 residues. The V and J ends lost 3 bases and 3 bases respectively, with 9 bases between them. Germline-derived CDR1 and CDR2 are MNHNS and SASEGT. CDR3 amino acids: CASSDRPLYEQYF. The CDR3, as DNA: TGTGCCAGCAGTGACCGCCCCCTCTACGAGCAGTACTTC.

This chain links TRBV6-5 with TRBJ1-1; perhaps TRBD1 as D (6 bases). The CDR3 covers 15 residues. Per germline, CDR1 MNHEY and CDR2 SVGAGI. V lost 5 bases and J lost 3, with 16 bases in between. CDR3 nucleotides: TGTGCCAGCAGTAAGCAGACAGGAGTCCACACTGAAGCTTTCTTT. This gives the protein CASSKQTGVHTEAFF.

The chain has TRBV7-9 and TRBJ2-3; either TRBD1 or TRBD2 may supply D (6 bases each). Trimming removed 4 bases at V and 7 bases at J, with 24 bases between. CDR3 length equals 17 residues. The V gene's germline CDR1 is SEHNR and CDR2 FQNEAQ (reference sequence). Here the CDR3 reads CASSSLPGGHGGHTQYF. The CDR3 DNA reads as TGTGCCAGCAGCTCGCTACCCGGGGGACACGGGGGCCATACGCAGTATTTT. Full variable domain (outside the CDR3, taken from reference TRBV7-9 and TRBJ2-3): DTGVSQNPRHKITKRGQNVTFRCDPISEHNRLYWYRQTLGQGPEFLTYFQNEAQLEKSRLLSDRFSAERPKGSFSTLEIQRTEQGDSAMYLCASSSLPGGHGGHTQYFGPGTRLTVL.

This clone came up a few times. This rearrangement joins TRBV11-2 to TRBJ2-4; no clear D gene. The CDR3 loop spans 15 amino acids. V dropped 6 bases and J dropped 2 bases, with 14 bases sitting between them. Germline V gives CDR1 SGHAT, CDR2 FQNNGV. CDR3 sequence: CASRPVVGTKNIQYF. CDR3 DNA: TGTGCCAGCAGGCCTGTAGTGGGTACCAAAAACATTCAGTACTTC.

The V call is TRBV27, the J call TRBJ1-1; the D is unclear. Trimming cost V 2 bases and J 5 bases, with 12 bases left between them. Per germline, CDR1 MNHEY and CDR2 SMNVEV (reference sequence). The CDR3 is made up of 14 amino acids. The CDR3 coding sequence is TGTGCCAGCAGTTTAGTGGGAGTGAGGACTGAAGCTTTCTTT. Its translation: CASSLVGVRTEAFF.

This chain connects TRBV7-2 to TRBJ1-6, with 7 bases lining up with TRBD1. Germline-derived CDR1 and CDR2 are SGHTA and FQGNSA. The V segment lost 7 bases and the J segment 7 bases; nucleotides outside the gene matches: 10. The CDR3 length is 15 residues. The CDR3 coding sequence is TGTGCCAGCACCGTGAACCGACAGGGCAATTCACCCCTCCACTTT. It translates to CASTVNRQGNSPLHF.

The chain couples TRBV7-8 to TRBJ2-2; 7 positions match TRBD1. Trimming removed 5 bases from V and 0 bases from J; junction bases left unmatched: 6. The CDR3 has 16 amino acids. CDR1 and CDR2 from the germline V gene are SGHVS and FQNEAQ. CDR3 DNA: TGTGCCAGCAGCCCCCGGACAGGAACGAACACCGGGGAGCTGTTTTTT. It yields the protein CASSPRTGTNTGELFF.

The V call is TRBV5-4, the J call TRBJ2-2; TRBD2 might be the D (6 bases). CDR3 size: 15 residues. The ends were cut back, 0 bases at V and 5 bases at J, with 11 bases in the middle. The germline V gene has CDR1 SGHNT and CDR2 YYREEE (reference sequence). As DNA, the CDR3 is TGTGCCAGCAGCTTGGAGGGCGGGAAAACCGGGGAGCTGTTTTTT. This gives the protein CASSLEGGKTGELFF.